The 9 T cell receptor beta chains presented below share a single source sample, sequenced in a study of T cells after yellow fever vaccination. TCRdb reprocessed the 5' RACE reads via MiXCR and lists one record per CDR3 protein. The table shows roughly 300,000 distinct CDR3 sequences, with roughly 8.3% occurring only once. The specimen was PBMCs, collected approximately 40 days after the first yellow fever vaccination. All receptors come from a young man who received the YFV17D yellow fever vaccine.

The CDR3 DNA sequence: TGTGCCAGCAGCTTTGCGGGGGGGGAGACCCAGTACTTC. As protein: CASSFAGGETQYF. This chain connects TRBV11-2 to TRBJ2-5, with 9 nucleotides matching TRBD2. The CDR3 contains 13 residues. The J segment lost 5 bases and the V segment lost 3 bases, leaving 1 base of the junction unmatched. Germline V gene data show CDR1 as SGHAT and CDR2 as FQNNGV.

This clonotype has ten or more counts. This chain links TRBV14 with TRBJ2-5, with D tentatively TRBD1 (5 bases). The V gene's germline CDR1 is SGHDN and CDR2 FVKESK. The V end lost 6 bases, the J end lost 5 bases, and 13 bases lay between the germline ends. The CDR3 runs to 13 residues. CDR3 loop: CASRKLPGETQYF. The CDR3 DNA is TGTGCCAGCAGAAAATTGCCAGGGGAGACCCAGTACTTC.

V is TRBV5-8 and J is TRBJ2-5; no firm D call. Looked up from germline, CDR1 is SGHTS and CDR2 is YDEGEE. V lost 7 bases to trimming and J lost 3 bases, with 7 bases between them. This CDR3 has 11 residues. The CDR3: CASGIEETQYF. The CDR3 nucleotides are TGTGCCAGCGGAATTGAAGAGACCCAGTACTTC.

Ten or more counts support this clonotype. V is TRBV18 and J is TRBJ2-7, with D tentatively TRBD1 or TRBD2 (6 bases each). This CDR3 has 15 amino acids. Trimming cost V 3 bases and J 5 bases, with 17 bases left between them. The germline V gene encodes CDR1 KGHSH and CDR2 LQKENI. The CDR3 sequence is CASSPPGTGAHEQYF. The CDR3, as DNA: TGTGCCAGCTCACCTCCCGGGACGGGGGCGCACGAGCAGTACTTC.

In nucleotides, the CDR3 is TGTGCCAGCACGTTGACAGATTGGTTTGCTGAAGCTTTCTTT. Translation gives CASTLTDWFAEAFF. The V gene is TRBV12-3 or TRBV12-4, the J gene TRBJ1-1; a weak D match, TRBD1 (5 bases). The CDR3 consists of 14 residues. Trimming pared 7 bases from V and 6 bases from J, leaving 18 bases between.

This chain connects TRBV28 to TRBJ1-4; D might be TRBD1 (5 bases). Germline values: CDR1 MDHEN, CDR2 SYDVKM. CDR3 length: 15 amino acids. V was clipped by 10 bases and J by 6 bases, with 21 bases between them. The CDR3 is CATKTGAGFDEKLFF. The CDR3 coding sequence is TGTGCCACTAAGACTGGGGCAGGGTTTGATGAAAAACTGTTTTTT.

The chain uses TRBV4-1 and TRBJ2-7; D gene unclear. CDR1 is MGHRA, CDR2 YSYEKL, per germline. This CDR3 region has 16 residues. V was pared by 1 base and J by 3 bases, with 16 bases between. The CDR3 coding sequence is TGCGCCAGCAGCCAAGCGGTTTGGCCAGCAGTCTACGAGCAGTACGTC. Protein product: CASSQAVWPAVYEQYV.

The V call is TRBV20-1, the J call TRBJ2-5, with 7 bases lining up with TRBD1. The CDR3 runs to 13 residues. The germline CDR1 and CDR2 sequences are DFQATT and SNEGSKA (reference sequence). The V and J ends lost 6 bases and 1 base, in that order; junction bases with no gene match: 5. CDR3 loop: CSAPTGSQETQYF. The CDR3 DNA follows: TGCAGTGCACCGACAGGGTCCCAAGAGACCCAGTACTTC.

This clonotype was seen a few times. The genes are TRBV7-2 and TRBJ1-2; D unresolved. The length of the CDR3 is 14 residues. In germline, CDR1 is SGHTA, CDR2 FQGNSA. Trimming shortened V by 2 bases and J by 4 bases, and 11 bases separated the two germline ends. For the CDR3, the DNA is TGTGCCAGCAGCTTACCGAGTCCGATCTATGGCTACACCTTC. Translated: CASSLPSPIYGYTF. The entire variable domain, with the rest obtained from reference TRBV7-2 and TRBJ1-2, is as follows: GAGVSQSPSNKVTEKGKDVELRCDPISGHTALYWYRQSLGQGLEFLIYFQGNSAPDKSGLPSDRFSAERTGGSVSTLTIQRTQQEDSAVYLCASSLPSPIYGYTFGSGTRLTVV.